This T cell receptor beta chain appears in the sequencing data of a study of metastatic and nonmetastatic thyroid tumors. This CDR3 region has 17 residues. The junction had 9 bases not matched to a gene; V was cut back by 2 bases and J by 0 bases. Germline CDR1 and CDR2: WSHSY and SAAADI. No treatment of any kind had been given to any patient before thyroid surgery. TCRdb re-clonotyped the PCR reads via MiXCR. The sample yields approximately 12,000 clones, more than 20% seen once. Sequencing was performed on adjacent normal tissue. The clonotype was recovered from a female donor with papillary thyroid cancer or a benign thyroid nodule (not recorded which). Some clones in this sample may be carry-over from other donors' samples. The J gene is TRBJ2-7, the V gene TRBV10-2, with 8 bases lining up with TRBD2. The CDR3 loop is CASSEPKPAGVSYEQYF. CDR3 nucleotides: TGCGCCAGCAGTGAGCCCAAACCAGCGGGAGTCTCCTACGAGCAGTACTTC.